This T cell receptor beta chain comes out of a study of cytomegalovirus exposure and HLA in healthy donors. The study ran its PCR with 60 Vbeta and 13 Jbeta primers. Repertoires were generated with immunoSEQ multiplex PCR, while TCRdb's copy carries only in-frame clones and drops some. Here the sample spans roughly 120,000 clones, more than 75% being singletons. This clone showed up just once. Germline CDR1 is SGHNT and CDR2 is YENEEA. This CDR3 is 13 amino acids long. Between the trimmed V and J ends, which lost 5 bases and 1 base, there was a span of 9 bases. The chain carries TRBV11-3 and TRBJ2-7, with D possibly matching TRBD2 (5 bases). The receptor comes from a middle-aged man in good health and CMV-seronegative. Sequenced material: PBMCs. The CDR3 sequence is CASSPGLSYEQYF. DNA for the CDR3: TGTGCCAGCAGCCCCGGACTTTCCTACGAGCAGTACTTC.